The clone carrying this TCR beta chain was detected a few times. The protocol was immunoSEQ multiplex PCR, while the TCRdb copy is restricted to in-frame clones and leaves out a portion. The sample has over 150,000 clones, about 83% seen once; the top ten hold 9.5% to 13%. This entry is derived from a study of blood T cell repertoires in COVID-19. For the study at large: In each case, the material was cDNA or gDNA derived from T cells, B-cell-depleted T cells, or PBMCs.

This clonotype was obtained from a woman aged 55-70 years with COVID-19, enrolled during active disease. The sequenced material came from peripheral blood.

The CDR3 loop is CASSLRLASGNEQFF. As DNA, the CDR3 is TGTGCCAGCAGCTTACGTCTAGCATCCGGCAATGAGCAGTTCTTC. V usage is TRBV7-6 and J usage is TRBJ2-1; perhaps TRBD2 as D (5 bases). In germline, CDR1 is SGHVS, CDR2 FNYEAQ. The ends were cut back, 2 bases at V and 6 bases at J, with 14 bases in the middle. This CDR3 has 15 residues.